This TCR beta chain was documented in a study of cytomegalovirus exposure and HLA in healthy donors. Trimming took off 2 bases at V and 4 bases at J, with 17 bases between the two ends. This CDR3 has 16 amino acids. CDR1 is MGHRA and CDR2 is YSYEKL in the germline V gene. The PCR made use of 60 Vbeta and 13 Jbeta primers. This table comes from immunoSEQ multiplex PCR, and its TCRdb copy is limited to in-frame clones, with some not included. The sample lists approximately 140,000 clones, 76% occurring once. The chain joins TRBV4-1 to TRBJ1-1; D possibly corresponds to TRBD1 (5 bases). This clonotype was sampled from a man aged 18-30 years in good health and CMV-seronegative. The sample was PBMCs. The CDR3: CASSQWGGGAFTEAFF. For the CDR3, the DNA is TGCGCCAGCAGCCAATGGGGTGGCGGGGCATTCACTGAAGCTTTCTTT.